This TCR beta chain appears in the sequencing data of a study of persistence of HIV-infected CD4 T cells. Study as a whole: Median time on suppressive ART was around 8 years. Up to roughly 180 mL blood was drawn at multiple time points; a couple of donors had single-time leukapheresis.

V lost 3 bases and J lost 2, with 11 bases in between. CDR3 length: 14 residues. CDR1 and CDR2 (germline): KGHSH, LQKENI. On this clone itself: The antigen remains undetermined.

Cells were stimulated with CMV-infected fibroblast lysates at about 9.4 ug/mL. Sorted nonresponding memory CD4+ T cells were CD40L-negative, CD69-negative, CD45RO-high. Donors were HIV-1-infected adults who began suppressive ART during chronic infection. Sequencing used immunoSEQ version 4 in survey mode. Template was genomic DNA at 10 ng/uL, with up to roughly 1 ug used per sample. Libraries were prepared by immunoSEQ multiplex PCR; TCRdb keeps only in-frame clonotypes and omits some of them. The data hold 50,000 or so clones, with about 81% observed a single time. The sample consisted of CD4+ T cells sorted from PBMCs after 18-hour stimulation, taken from a patient who received antiretroviral therapy. The chain carries TRBV18 and TRBJ2-7; the D gene is possibly TRBD1 (5 bases). The sequence derives from an adult man with HIV who was CMV-seropositive. CDR3 sequence (DNA): TGTGCCAGCTCACCTAACCGACAGACCTACGAGCAGTACTTC. Protein product: CASSPNRQTYEQYF.